This TCR beta chain was obtained from a study of T-cell reconstitution after alpha-beta-depleted transplantation in children. Overall study results and limits: Surviving recipient T cells and thymic progenitors accounted for the high day-60 TCRbeta diversity observed in some patients. From newly produced T cells came most of the T-cell counts and diversity one year after transplant. The origin of alpha-beta T cells about two months after transplant was reportedly several hundred expanded graft clones.

Unique molecular identifiers were used in preparing the TCRbeta library. Each CDR3 protein gets one entry after TCRdb re-called the PCR reads with MiXCR. The repertoire consists of 97,000 or so distinct CDR3 sequences, with 5% to 6% occurring once and the leading ten covering roughly 6.1%. The V gene's germline CDR1 is MNHEY and CDR2 SVGAGI. CDR3 length: 13 amino acids. At least ten counts were recorded for this clonotype. Its target is not known. One end of the junction varies from germline; a read error may be responsible. The sequencing used PBMCs, mostly from graft donor cells, collected 60 days after TCRalphabeta/CD19-depleted stem cell transplant. The chain recombines TRBV6-5 with TRBJ1-2; D unresolved. The clonotype comes from a female patient aged 2-9 years who had a stem cell transplant for Fanconi anemia, so the T cells may come from the graft donor. As DNA, the CDR3 is TGTGCCAGCAGGCCGCGGGTCCAATATGACTACACCTTC. Its protein product is CASRPRVQYDYTF.